The present TCR beta chain was sequenced within a study of shared clonotypes between healthy human individuals. CD45RO-negative cells were positively selected for CCR7, leaving out terminally differentiated effector memory CD45RA+ cells. Donors, without exception, were Caucasian adults residing in Nashville, Tennessee. This table comes from immunoSEQ multiplex PCR, and its TCRdb copy is limited to in-frame clones, with some not included. The sample lists some 1,900,000 clones, about 94% occurring once. The CDR3 sequence is 15 residues long. Germline V gene lookup returns CDR1 LGHNA and CDR2 YNFKEQ. Losses at the gene ends were 1 base for V and 4 bases for J; bases not matched to a gene: 4. Study-wide results and caveats: Tissues were not sampled, only blood, and their repertoires likely differ. Estimated richness values were generally larger in naive subsets than in memory subsets.

Notes on this clone: Antigen: not known.

This sequence originates from a man younger than 35 in good health. The V gene is TRBV4-2, the J gene TRBJ2-1; the match to TRBD1 covers 7 bases. Sequenced input: naive CD8+ T cells sorted from blood. As DNA, the CDR3 is TGTGCCAGCAGCCAAGTTCGGGACAGATACAATGAGCAGTTCTTC. Protein product: CASSQVRDRYNEQFF.